This T cell receptor beta chain was retrieved from a study of read filtering for tumor transcriptome and immune sequencing. In this sample, this clonotype turned up many times. From around 440 ng of RNA, a library with molecular barcoded alpha/delta and beta/gamma adaptors was made. TCRdb fed the reads into MiXCR, producing one record per CDR3 protein. The top ten clones hold approximately 10% of a sample with roughly 130,000 distinct CDR3 sequences, over 10% of them seen once. This sequence was found in a donor aged 40 or older with multiple myeloma. Sequenced sample: a population of CD138-negative cells sorted from bone marrow.

The CDR3 DNA reads as TGTGCCAGCAGCACGACGGGGAGCACAGATACGCAGTATTTT. It specifies CASSTTGSTDTQYF. The rearrangement links TRBV7-2 to TRBJ2-3; maybe TRBD2 (5 bases). V was clipped by 5 bases and J by 0 bases, with 9 bases between them. The germline gives CDR1 SGHTA, CDR2 FQGNSA. CDR3 length: 14 residues. Filled out from reference TRBV7-2 and TRBJ2-3, the complete variable domain reads GAGVSQSPSNKVTEKGKDVELRCDPISGHTALYWYRQSLGQGLEFLIYFQGNSAPDKSGLPSDRFSAERTGGSVSTLTIQRTQQEDSAVYLCASSTTGSTDTQYFGPGTRLTVL.